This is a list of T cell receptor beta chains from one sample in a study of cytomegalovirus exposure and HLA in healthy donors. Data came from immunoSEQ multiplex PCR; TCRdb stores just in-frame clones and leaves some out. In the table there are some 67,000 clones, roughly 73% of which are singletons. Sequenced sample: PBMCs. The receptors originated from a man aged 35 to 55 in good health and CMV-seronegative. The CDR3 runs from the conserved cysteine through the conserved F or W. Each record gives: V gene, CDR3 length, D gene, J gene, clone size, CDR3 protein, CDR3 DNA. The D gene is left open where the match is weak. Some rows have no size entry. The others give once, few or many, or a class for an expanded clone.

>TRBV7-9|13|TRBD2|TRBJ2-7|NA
CASSLREGYEQYF
TGTGCCAGCAGCTTGAGGGAGGGCTACGAGCAGTACTTC
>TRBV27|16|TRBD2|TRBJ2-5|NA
CASSFSGLAGGGEQYF
TGTGCCAGCAGTTTCTCCGGACTAGCGGGAGGAGGGGAGCAGTACTTC
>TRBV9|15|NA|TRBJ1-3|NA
CASSVGLISGNTIYF
TGTGCCAGCAGCGTAGGACTGATCTCTGGAAACACCATATATTTT
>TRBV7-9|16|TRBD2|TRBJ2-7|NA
CASSLATSGGSYEQYF
TGTGCCAGCAGCTTAGCCACTAGCGGGGGCTCCTACGAGCAGTACTTC
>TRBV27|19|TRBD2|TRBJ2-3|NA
CASSFSGLAGGTRTDTQYF
TGTGCCAGCAGTTTTAGCGGACTAGCGGGAGGTACGAGGACAGATACGCAGTATTTT
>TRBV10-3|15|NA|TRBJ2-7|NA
CAIRTGQTETYEQYF
TGTGCCATCAGGACTGGACAGACCGAAACCTACGAGCAGTACTTC
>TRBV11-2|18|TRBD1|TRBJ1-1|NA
CASSLLPGQGAPSTEAFF
TGTGCCAGCAGCTTACTTCCGGGACAGGGGGCGCCGAGCACTGAAGCTTTCTTT
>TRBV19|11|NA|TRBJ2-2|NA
CASRTTGELFF
TGTGCCAGTAGGACAACCGGGGAGCTGTTTTTT
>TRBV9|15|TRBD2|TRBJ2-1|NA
CASSVVDSGGGEQFF
TGTGCCAGCAGCGTAGTTGATAGCGGGGGGGGTGAGCAGTTCTTC
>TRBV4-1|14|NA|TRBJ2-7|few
CASSQDNYVSEQYF
TGCGCCAGCAGCCAAGATAATTATGTGAGCGAGCAGTACTTC
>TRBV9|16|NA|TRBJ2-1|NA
CASSVTLAVPYNEQFF
TGTGCCAGCAGCGTGACCTTAGCGGTACCGTACAATGAGCAGTTCTTC
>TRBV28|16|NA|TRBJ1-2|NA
CASSLTGQGSDYGYTF
TGTGCCAGCAGTTTGACGGGCCAGGGTTCGGACTATGGCTACACCTTC
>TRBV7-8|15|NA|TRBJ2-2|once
CASSSPRTPTGELFF
TGTGCCAGCAGCTCCCCTAGAACCCCCACCGGGGAGCTGTTTTTT
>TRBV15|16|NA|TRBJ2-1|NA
CATSRSPGAGTNEQFF
TGTGCCACCAGCAGATCCCCAGGGGCAGGGACCAATGAGCAGTTCTTC
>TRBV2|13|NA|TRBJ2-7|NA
CASTYYAQGEQYF
TGTGCCAGCACTTACTACGCGCAGGGCGAGCAGTACTTC
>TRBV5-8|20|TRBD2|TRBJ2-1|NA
CASSTAGGWAGGPPYNEQFF
TGTGCCAGCAGCACGGCTGGGGGCTGGGCGGGGGGGCCCCCATACAATGAGCAGTTCTTC
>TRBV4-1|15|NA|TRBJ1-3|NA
CASSQGPDSGNTIYF
TGCGCCAGCAGCCAAGGGCCCGACTCTGGAAACACCATATATTTT
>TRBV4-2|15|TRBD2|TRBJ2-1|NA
CASSQLAGAHNEQFF
TGTGCCAGCAGCCAACTAGCGGGGGCCCACAATGAGCAGTTCTTC
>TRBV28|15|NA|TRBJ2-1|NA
CASSFWAGSIHEQFF
TGTGCCAGCAGTTTTTGGGCAGGGTCTATACATGAGCAGTTCTTC
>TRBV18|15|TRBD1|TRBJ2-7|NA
CASSPRTGDTYEQYF
TGTGCCAGCTCACCACGGACAGGGGATACCTACGAGCAGTACTTC
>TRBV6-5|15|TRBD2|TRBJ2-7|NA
CASSYGWGGSYEQYF
TGTGCCAGCAGTTACGGATGGGGGGGGTCCTACGAGCAGTACTTC
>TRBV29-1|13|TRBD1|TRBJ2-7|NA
CSTQTGVSYEQYF
TGCAGCACCCAGACAGGGGTCTCCTACGAGCAGTACTTC
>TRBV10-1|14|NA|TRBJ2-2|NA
CASSESHLVGELFF
TGCGCCAGCAGTGAAAGCCACCTTGTCGGGGAGCTGTTTTTT
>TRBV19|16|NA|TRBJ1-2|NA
CASTQSGTGANYGYTF
TGTGCCAGTACCCAAAGTGGGACGGGAGCTAACTATGGCTACACCTTC
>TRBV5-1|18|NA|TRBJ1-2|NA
CASSLTSRSSAGESGYTF
TGCGCCAGCAGCTTGACATCGCGATCCTCCGCAGGGGAGTCGGGCTACACCTTC
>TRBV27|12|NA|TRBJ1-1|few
CASSYPGPEAFF
TGTGCCAGCAGTTATCCAGGGCCTGAAGCTTTCTTT
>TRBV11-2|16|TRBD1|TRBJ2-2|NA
CASSLLTGGFAGELFF
TGTGCCAGCAGCTTACTCACAGGGGGATTTGCCGGGGAGCTGTTTTTT
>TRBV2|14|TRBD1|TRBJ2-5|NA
CATQWGRGQETQYF
TGTGCCACCCAGTGGGGCAGGGGGCAAGAGACCCAGTACTTC
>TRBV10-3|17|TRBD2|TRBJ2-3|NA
CAISSGLAGVSSDTQYF
TGTGCCATCAGCTCGGGACTAGCGGGAGTTTCATCAGATACGCAGTATTTT
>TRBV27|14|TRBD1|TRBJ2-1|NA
CASSRQGLEGEQFF
TGTGCCAGCAGCAGACAGGGGCTCGAGGGTGAGCAGTTCTTC
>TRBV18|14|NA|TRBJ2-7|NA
CASSRTTATYEQYF
TGTGCCAGCTCACGAACGACAGCCACCTACGAGCAGTACTTC
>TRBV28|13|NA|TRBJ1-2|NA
CASRARVLKGYTF
TGTGCCAGCAGAGCTCGGGTCCTCAAGGGCTACACCTTC
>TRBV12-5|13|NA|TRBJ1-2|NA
CASGLYGGYGYTF
TGTGCTAGTGGTTTGTACGGGGGATATGGCTACACCTTC
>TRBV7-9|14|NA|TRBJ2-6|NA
CASSQGVGANVLTF
TGTGCCAGCAGCCAAGGGGTGGGGGCCAACGTCCTGACTTTC
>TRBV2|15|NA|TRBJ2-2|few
CASLGERRNTGELFF
TGTGCCAGCCTCGGCGAGCGGAGGAACACCGGGGAGCTGTTTTTT
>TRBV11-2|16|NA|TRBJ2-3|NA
CASSLGPLPSTDTQYF
TGTGCCAGCAGCTTAGGCCCACTACCTAGCACAGATACGCAGTATTTT
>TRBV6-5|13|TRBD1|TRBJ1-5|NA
CASTDRDNQPQHF
TGTGCCAGCACGGACAGGGACAATCAGCCCCAGCATTTT
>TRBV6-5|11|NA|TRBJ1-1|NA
CASEPNTEAFF
TGTGCCAGCGAGCCGAACACTGAAGCTTTCTTT
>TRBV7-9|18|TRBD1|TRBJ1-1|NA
CASSLAVGQGSVNTEAFF
TGTGCCAGCAGCTTAGCGGTGGGACAGGGATCGGTGAACACTGAAGCTTTCTTT
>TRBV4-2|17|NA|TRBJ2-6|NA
CASSHPGTGVGANVLTF
TGTGCCAGCAGCCACCCGGGCACAGGAGTGGGGGCCAACGTCCTGACTTTC
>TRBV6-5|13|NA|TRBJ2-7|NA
CASSRQGSYEQYF
TGTGCCAGCAGTCGGCAGGGCTCCTACGAGCAGTACTTC
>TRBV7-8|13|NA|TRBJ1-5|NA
CASSQIRDQPQHF
TGTGCCAGCAGCCAGATCAGGGATCAGCCCCAGCATTTT
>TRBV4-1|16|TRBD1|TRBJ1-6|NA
CASSQVRGTDNSPLHF
TGCGCCAGCAGCCAAGTTCGGGGGACAGATAATTCACCCCTCCACTTT
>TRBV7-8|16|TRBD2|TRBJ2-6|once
CASSVSGRASLNVLTF
TGTGCCAGCAGCGTCTCGGGGAGGGCCTCCCTCAACGTCCTGACTTTC
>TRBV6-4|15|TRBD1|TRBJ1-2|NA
CASSPRTGGLYGYTF
TGTGCCAGCAGTCCCCGGACAGGGGGCCTCTATGGCTACACCTTC
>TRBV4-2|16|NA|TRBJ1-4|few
CASSQDRGPRPLKLFF
TGTGCCAGCAGCCAAGATCGAGGTCCCCGTCCGTTAAAACTGTTTTTT
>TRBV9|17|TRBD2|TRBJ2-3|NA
CASSAGGAGGGTDTQYF
TGTGCCAGCAGCGCAGGGGGAGCGGGAGGGGGCACAGATACGCAGTATTTT
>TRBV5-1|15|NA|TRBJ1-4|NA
CASSTIGGTNEKLFF
TGCGCCAGCAGTACTATAGGGGGAACTAATGAAAAACTGTTTTTT
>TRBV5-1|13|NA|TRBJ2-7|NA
CASSLTASYEQYF
TGCGCCAGCAGCTTGACTGCCTCCTACGAGCAGTACTTC
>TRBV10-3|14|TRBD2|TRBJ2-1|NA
CAISPGLAANEQFF
TGTGCCATCAGTCCGGGACTAGCAGCCAATGAGCAGTTCTTC
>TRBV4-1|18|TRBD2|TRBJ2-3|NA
CASSQESRPSGVSDTQYF
TGCGCCAGCAGCCAAGAGTCTCGGCCTAGCGGGGTGTCAGATACGCAGTATTTT
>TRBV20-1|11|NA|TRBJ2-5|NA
CSARLTPSQYF
TGCAGTGCTAGATTGACTCCCTCCCAGTACTTC
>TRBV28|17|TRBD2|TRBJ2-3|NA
CASSIGLAAWNTDTQYF
TGTGCCAGCAGTATAGGACTAGCCGCATGGAACACAGATACGCAGTATTTT
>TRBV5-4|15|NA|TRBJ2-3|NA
CASTLVRAHTDTQYF
TGTGCCAGCACCCTGGTCAGGGCACACACAGATACGCAGTATTTT
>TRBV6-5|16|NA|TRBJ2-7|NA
CASSYSRQKLVYEQYF
TGTGCCAGCAGTTACTCGAGACAGAAGCTGGTCTACGAGCAGTACTTC
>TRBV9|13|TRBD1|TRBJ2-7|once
CASSVSGQHEQYF
TGTGCCAGCAGCGTATCGGGACAGCACGAGCAGTACTTC
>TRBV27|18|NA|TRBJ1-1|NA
CASSSLPLGASLNTEAFF
TGTGCCAGCAGCTCACTTCCCTTGGGGGCCAGTTTGAACACTGAAGCTTTCTTT